This entry is about one T cell receptor (beta chain). Only a few counts were recorded for this clone. Its cognate antigen has yet to be identified. Per-base quality was not reported, and no clone a single base away is much larger than it. In total, approximately 690 healthy bone marrow donors made up the cohort. At the time of sampling, every cohort member was nominally healthy, though immune exposures that went unrecorded were likely present. The donor tested CMV seronegative and was one of the 352 seronegative cohort members. Each donor provided a peripheral blood sample, and peripheral blood mononuclear cells were used for TCR beta sequencing. Genomic DNA extraction from the blood cell samples was performed with the Qiagen DNeasy Blood Extraction Kit. The library relied on the immunoSEQ multiplex PCR assay. For the multiplex PCR, a mixture combining 60 forward primers for TCR Vbeta segments and 13 reverse primers for TCR Jbeta segments was used. A multiplex PCR assay on genomic DNA amplified the CDR3 region of rearranged TCR beta genes. The Illumina HiSeq System was used to sequence the amplified TCR beta libraries as 87-base-pair reads. The source study handled its data this way. Across the 666 repertoires, a later analysis counted 78 million or so unique TCR beta chains, around 10 million of which were shared by at least two donors. Raw reads were error-corrected and collapsed into unique sequences with a nearest-neighbor algorithm that merged closely related sequences to remove PCR and sequencing errors. To assign V, D and J gene segments, CDR3 sequences were aligned to IMGT reference sequences. For a sequence to be retained, at least a six-nucleotide match to both a V gene segment and a J gene segment was required. A rearrangement was called productive if the CDR3 had no stop codons and remained in frame with V and J, and every other rearrangement was called non-productive. CDR3 was defined according to IMGT convention as the region running from the second conserved V-encoded cysteine to the conserved J-encoded phenylalanine. In an earlier analysis of approximately 500 of the donors, sequences lacking an unambiguous match to a single V gene segment were excluded. An earlier analysis of fewer than 650 of the donors classified V segments as functional when productive rearrangements were above 56.7% and as segregating when the standard deviation between donors was above 5%. A statistical classification framework was built to diagnose cytomegalovirus status from the catalog of TCR beta chain sequences. A later analysis assigned V and J genes by comparing TCR nucleotide sequences with IMGT/GENE-DB human TR gene sequences. A later analysis assigned CDR3 sequences and most-parsimonious VDJ recombination scenarios with the TCRdist pipeline. In a later analysis, each TCR beta chain was defined by its CDR3 amino acid sequence together with its V-gene family, and reads lacking a unique V-gene family were excluded. A later analysis removed 550 to 700 highly shared, low-generation-probability nucleotide sequences to deal with suspected cross-contamination and a sequencing artifact. For each public chain, a later analysis derived a clonal expansion index from normalized ranks of inferred template counts within each repertoire. A later analysis computed generation probabilities with a VDJ recombination model fitted to out-of-frame rearrangements, and checked the results against IGoR. In a later analysis, TCR-TCR, TCR-HLA and TCR-CMV co-occurrence was scored with hypergeometric tests, and a repertoire-size bias correction was applied to TCR pairs. In a later analysis, false discovery rates were estimated by permuting HLA or CMV assignments 20 times. In a later analysis, co-occurring TCRs were grouped using DBSCAN, and TCRdist sequence similarity was added for clustering within HLA-allele-positive subsets. For co-occurrence clustering, repertoires with fewer than 30,000 or more than 120,000 public chains were excluded, along with 5 or 6 repertoires with anomalous nucleotide sharing. This immuneACCESS table, as held by TCRdb, lists in-frame sequences with V and J called but not all clones. Of the missing ones, under half trace to an unresolved V gene in checked studies; the others have no known cause. The V and J calls and clone size come from that table; D and trimming were worked out from the DNA. In all, the sample holds 150,000 to 200,000 clones, and 77% of those were seen once. Jointly, the top ten make up 2.5% to 3.5% of the sample.

The data belong to a study of cytomegalovirus exposure and HLA in healthy donors (dated by TCRdb to about 2017). About the investigation overall: An earlier analysis of roughly 570 of the donors reported approximately 300 Gb of sequence data and 117 million unique TCR beta sequences obtained from roughly 180 million T cells. An early release that covered several hundred HLA-typed donors contained about 290 gigabases of sequencing data and 65 million to 100 million unique TCR sequences. Of the approximately 400 genotyped donors, less than 85% were placed in the genetic ancestry cluster associated with self-reported Caucasian donors. The study aimed to test whether signatures of past pathogen exposure could be identified by cataloging public T cell receptors. The study profiled the T cell repertoires of around 700 subjects by immunosequencing and related them to cytomegalovirus serostatus. In addition to the first cohort of 500 to 850 subjects, a separate validation cohort of around 110 different subjects was used. The study combined high-throughput TCR immunosequencing, statistical association of individual TCRs with disease status, and machine learning to predict cytomegalovirus infection status. A later analysis re-analyzed previously published TCR beta repertoires from 500 to 700 donors and added high-resolution HLA genotyping to study TCR occurrence patterns. Rather than drawing on any new phenotypic data, the later analysis identified candidate immune exposures from TCR beta sequences and the way those sequences occurred across donors. An earlier analysis of around 580 of the donors used high-throughput TCR beta sequencing to judge whether each TCR beta V gene segment behaved as functional or pseudogenic. Donor age, sex, ethnicity and CMV serostatus were compiled together with the repertoire data. A later genetic analysis took genome-wide SNP genotypes for about 65% of the 666 donors and used that subset as a discovery cohort. Every repertoire in the discovery cohort had been generated on one and the same sequencing platform. HLA typing included class I and class II loci at four-digit resolution. Typing coverage differed by locus: A, B, C, DRB1 and DQB1 were typed in roughly 620-630 donors, DQA1 in approximately 520, DPA1 in 600 to 610, and DPB1 in approximately 450. Because of strong linkage in the cohort, roughly five DR-DQ haplotypes were treated as single units for association and clustering. Among over 350 genotyped donors of the cohort, an average of 235,054 unique TCR beta nucleotide sequences were sequenced per donor, roughly 20% of them non-productive. The paper's findings and limits, for the study overall: Most CMV-associated TCR beta chains appeared to be HLA-restricted in a later analysis, and the HLA associations seemed to be driven largely by CMV exposure. A later analysis associated 16,951 TCR beta sequences with specific HLA alleles at a false discovery rate of 0.05. For the cohort, immune exposure information was limited to CMV serostatus. A cluster of highly shared sequence variants was judged likely to represent a technical artifact of the sequencing pipeline. In a later genetic analysis, a missense DCLRE1C variant was associated with V-gene and J-gene trimming of TCR beta chains, and the association was replicated in an independent cohort. In an earlier analysis of some 500 of the donors, most TCR beta V segments appeared in productive rearrangements about 87% or about 30% of the time, broadly matching IMGT annotations. Sequencing depth was assumed to be roughly uniform across donors in the presence/absence analyses, though that assumption may not hold. Several of the top co-occurrence clusters appeared to be linked to parvovirus B19, influenza, CMV and Epstein-Barr virus, according to a later analysis. Correlated functional status among segregating V segments might reflect linkage disequilibrium, but an unknown experimental factor could not be ruled out. In a later analysis, HLA-associated TCR beta chains showed more clonal expansion and lower generation probabilities than non-associated chains that were equally common. Most TCR sequences were seen in very few donors, while some public TCRs were found in many individuals. The study listed 164 TCR beta chains as associated with cytomegalovirus. Cytomegalovirus status was reported to be diagnosed by the classifier with high specificity and sensitivity in both the original and validation cohorts. The earlier analysis of approximately 540 of the donors excluded some 16 rarely observed V segments, including chromosome 9 orphons, because counts were too low. A few of the identified cytomegalovirus-associated TCR beta chains were confirmed in vitro to be specific for cytomegalovirus antigens. A later analysis found that TCR association rates varied across HLA loci, with DRB1 alleles showing the most associated TCRs and HLA-C alleles the fewest. In this cohort, only TCR beta chains were sequenced, and detectable features were limited by the absence of alpha or paired-chain data. A further reported finding was that TCR beta sequences accurately predicted the HLA-A and HLA-B alleles for most subjects in the first cohort. It was suggested by the authors that the approach could potentially be generalized to other disease states and immunological phenotypes. According to a later genetic analysis, donors in an Asian-associated ancestry cluster had fewer N-insertions in productive TCRs than the approximately 710-donor mean. Some IMGT-functional V segments, including TRBV6-2 and TRBV6-3, could not be distinguished by the 87-base-pair reads and were therefore excluded. Because HLA typing was unavailable for some donors at each locus, only the typed subset was used in association tests. Assigning TCR associations to individual alleles was difficult when HLA alleles, especially DR and DQ, strongly co-occurred.

Including cysteine and phenylalanine, the CDR3 has 13 amino acids. Here the CDR3 DNA is all that survives: 39 bases in frame from base 1. V is pared back by 5 bases and J by 5 bases, with 11 bases lying between the germline termini. CDR1 and CDR2, looked up from the germline V gene, are SGDLS and YYNGEE. This chain joins TRBV9 to TRBJ2-1; a tentative D call is TRBD1 (6 bases match). Sequencing was carried out using PBMCs. This receptor was taken from a female donor in good health and CMV-seronegative. At the DNA level, the sequence is TGTGCCAGCAGTAACAGGGTGAACAATGAGCAGTTCTTC. The resulting protein is CASSNRVNNEQFF.